A single sample is the source of the 11 T cell receptor beta chains below, sequenced in a study of low-dose radiotherapy and immunotherapy resistance in tumors. The time point denotes: after trial treatment. Treatment given: LDRT plus nivolumab, ipilimumab, low-dose cyclophosphamide and aspirin (RACIN trial). Gene-specific TRAV and TRBV primers were used for first-strand cDNA, covering alpha and beta chains. The PCR that amplified TCRs ran for around 20 cycles, relying on a constant-region primer and a V-primer adapter. TCRdb reprocessed the reads via MiXCR and lists one record per CDR3 protein. The sample yields around 60,000 distinct CDR3 sequences, about 23% seen once. The sequenced sample was PBMCs, obtained after low-dose radiotherapy plus immunotherapy. All receptors come from a male donor with prostate cancer.

This clonotype showed up many times. The rearrangement joins TRBV19 to TRBJ2-5; 9 bases align to TRBD2. Unmatched junction bases numbered 10, after V lost 3 bases and J lost 5 bases. The germline CDR1 and CDR2 sequences are LNHDA and SQIVND (reference sequence). This CDR3 comprises 16 residues. The CDR3 nucleotides are TGTGCCAGTAGTATTTGGAGCGGGGGGCGAGGGGAGACCCAGTACTTC. Amino acids: CASSIWSGGRGETQYF.

This sequence joins TRBV4-1 and TRBJ2-1; the D gene is possibly TRBD2 (7 bases). The CDR3 is 15 amino acids. Trimming shortened V by 4 bases and J by 7 bases, and 17 bases separated the two germline ends. The V gene's germline CDR1 is MGHRA and CDR2 YSYEKL. CDR3 sequence: CASSLSGGRTNEQFF. The CDR3 DNA reads TGCGCCAGCAGCCTTTCGGGGGGCCGCACGAATGAGCAGTTCTTC.

This clonotype was counted a single time. The genes are TRBV6-6 and TRBJ1-5; 8 nucleotides line up with TRBD1. The CDR3 is made up of 15 amino acids. Germline CDR1 and CDR2: MNHNY and SVGAGI (reference sequence). The V segment lost 5 bases and the J segment 6 bases; nucleotides outside the gene matches: 9. For the CDR3, the DNA is TGTGCCAGCAGTGCCAGCGACAGGGGCTCTCAGCCCCAGCATTTT. This sequence encodes CASSASDRGSQPQHF.

There are many counts of this clonotype. The chain links TRBV7-6 to TRBJ1-2, with 12 bases identical to TRBD1. There are 13 residues in the CDR3. Germline CDR1 and CDR2: SGHVS and FNYEAQ. V dropped 5 bases and J dropped 8; count of bases not matched to a gene: 3. DNA for the CDR3: TGTGCCAGCAGCATAGGGACAGGGGGCGGCTACACCTTC. Translating it yields CASSIGTGGGYTF.

This clonotype appeared a few times. The chain couples TRBV10-3 to TRBJ1-1, with D unresolved. This CDR3 spans 12 amino acids. CDR1 and CDR2 from the germline V gene are ENHRY and SYGVKD. V dropped 2 bases and J dropped 6 bases, with 7 bases sitting between them. CDR3 loop: CAISELGAEAFF. The CDR3 bases are TGTGCCATCAGTGAGCTGGGAGCTGAAGCTTTCTTT.

Concerning this clonotype: Since a far larger clone is one base different, this is likely a read error. The rearrangement uses TRBV7-2 and TRBJ2-1; 10 bases are a match to TRBD1. Trimming removed 5 bases from V and 10 bases from J; junction bases left unmatched: 11. The CDR3 spans 15 residues. Looked up from germline, CDR1 is SGHTA and CDR2 is FQGNSA. CDR3 nucleotides: TGTGCCAGCAGCACGGGACAGGGGAGCTCCTACGAGCAGTTCTTC. The encoded protein is CASSTGQGSSYEQFF.

This clonotype has ten or more counts. CDR3 in amino acids: CAISESSRGHSYNEQFF. The DNA for the CDR3 is TGTGCCATCAGTGAGTCGAGTCGGGGACACTCCTACAATGAGCAGTTCTTC. This chain uses TRBV10-3 with TRBJ2-1; TRBD1 is a possible D gene (6 bases). Germline V gives CDR1 ENHRY, CDR2 SYGVKD. CDR3 length: 17 residues. Trimming took off 0 bases at V and 0 bases at J, with 12 bases between the two ends.

This clonotype was seen repeatedly, ten times or more. The chain joins TRBV7-2 to TRBJ1-3; TRBD1 matches at 8 bases. Germline loops: CDR1 SGHTA, CDR2 FQGNSA. The CDR3 runs to 16 residues. V was clipped by 5 bases and J by 0 bases; unmatched bases: 6. Here the CDR3 DNA reads TGTGCCAGCAGCACCCAAGGGACAGGCTCTGGAAACACCATATATTTT. Translating it yields CASSTQGTGSGNTIYF. Supplemented by reference TRBV7-2 and TRBJ1-3, the full variable domain reads GAGVSQSPSNKVTEKGKDVELRCDPISGHTALYWYRQSLGQGLEFLIYFQGNSAPDKSGLPSDRFSAERTGGSVSTLTIQRTQQEDSAVYLCASSTQGTGSGNTIYFGEGSWLTVV.

This clonotype came up many times. The J gene is TRBJ1-1, the V gene TRBV30; D is perhaps TRBD1 (5 bases). The germline CDR1 and CDR2 sequences are GTSNPN and SVGIG (reference sequence). This CDR3 comprises 15 residues. V was pared by 0 bases and J by 1 base, with 12 bases between. CDR3 bases: TGTGCCTGGAGTGTATTGATGGGGGAGAACACTGAAGCTTTCTTT. It codes for CAWSVLMGENTEAFF.

This clonotype was seen many times. The V and J genes are TRBV15 and TRBJ2-3, with 10 positions matching TRBD2. V was clipped by 0 bases and J by 5 bases; unmatched bases: 5. The CDR3 runs to 16 residues. The germline gives CDR1 LNHNV, CDR2 YYDKDF (reference sequence). Written as DNA, the CDR3 is TGTGCCACCAGCAGAGAACAGCGGGGGGGAGTAGATACGCAGTATTTT. Protein: CATSREQRGGVDTQYF.

This clonotype was detected many times. This sequence joins TRBV5-1 and TRBJ1-6, with a tentative D call TRBD1 (6 bases). The CDR3 contains 14 residues. Germline values: CDR1 SGHRS, CDR2 YFSETQ. Trimming cost V 4 bases and J 13 bases, with 18 bases left between them. CDR3 coding DNA: TGCGCCAGCAGCCTGGACAGATCGGGTTCTCCCCTCCACTTT. Its translation: CASSLDRSGSPLHF. The variable domain in full, with the rest retrieved from reference TRBV5-1 and TRBJ1-6, is KAGVTQTPRYLIKTRGQQVTLSCSPISGHRSVSWYQQTPGQGLQFLFEYFSETQRNKGNFPGRFSGRQFSNSRSEMNVSTLELGDSALYLCASSLDRSGSPLHFGNGTRLTVT.